This TCR beta chain was recovered during a study of blood T cell repertoires in COVID-19. Study-level background: Whether acute or convalescent, the COVID-19 samples came from the United States, Italy and Spain. From T cells, B-cell-depleted T cells, or PBMCs came the material, which was cDNA or gDNA.

The CDR3 totals 15 residues. V was clipped by 8 bases and J by 5 bases; unmatched bases: 9. The germline V gene has CDR1 SNHLY and CDR2 FYNNEI. Original processing methods: Reference gene primer amplification gave estimated nucleated cell counts. Data came from immunoSEQ multiplex PCR; TCRdb stores just in-frame clones and leaves some out. V and J calls and clone size are as listed in that table; D and trimming were resolved from the DNA. The sample includes about 45,000 clones, 70% to 90% of them seen just once. This sequence joins TRBV2 and TRBJ2-1; 10 nucleotides line up with TRBD2. The origin of this receptor is a woman of 80 years or more with acute or convalescent COVID-19. Sequences were obtained from peripheral blood. The CDR3 DNA is TGTGCCAGCGATTCCGGGACTAGCGAACACAATGAGCAGTTCTTC. Translating it yields CASDSGTSEHNEQFF.